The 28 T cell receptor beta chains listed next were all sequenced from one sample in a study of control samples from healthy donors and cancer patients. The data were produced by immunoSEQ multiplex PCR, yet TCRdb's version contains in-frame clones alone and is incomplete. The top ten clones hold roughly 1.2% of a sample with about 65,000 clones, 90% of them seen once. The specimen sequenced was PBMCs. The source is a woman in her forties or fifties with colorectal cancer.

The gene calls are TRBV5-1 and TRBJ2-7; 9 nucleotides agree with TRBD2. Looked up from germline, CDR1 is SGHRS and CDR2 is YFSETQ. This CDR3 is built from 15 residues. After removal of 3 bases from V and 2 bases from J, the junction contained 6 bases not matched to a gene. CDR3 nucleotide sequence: TGCGCCAGCAGCTCATTAGCGGGAGTTGCCTACGAGCAGTACTTC. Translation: CASSSLAGVAYEQYF.

CDR3 sequence: CASSYSGTGTDTQYF. The CDR3 bases are TGTGCCAGCAGTTACTCCGGGACAGGGACAGATACGCAGTATTTT. The rearrangement joins TRBV6-6 to TRBJ2-3; 9 bases fit TRBD1. V was clipped by 0 bases and J by 3 bases; unmatched bases: 1. Germline values: CDR1 MNHNY, CDR2 SVGAGI (reference sequence). This CDR3 region has 15 residues.

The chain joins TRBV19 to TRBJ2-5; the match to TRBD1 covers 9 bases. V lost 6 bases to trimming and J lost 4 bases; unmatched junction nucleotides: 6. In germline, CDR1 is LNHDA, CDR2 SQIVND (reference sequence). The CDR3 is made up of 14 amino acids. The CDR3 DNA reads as TGTGCCAGTAGCCCGGGGGACAGGGCAGAGACCCAGTACTTC. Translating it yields CASSPGDRAETQYF.

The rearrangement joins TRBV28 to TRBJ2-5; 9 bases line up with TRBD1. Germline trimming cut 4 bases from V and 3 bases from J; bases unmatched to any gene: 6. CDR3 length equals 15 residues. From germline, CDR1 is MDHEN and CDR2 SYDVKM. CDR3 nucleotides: TGTGCCAGCAGTTCCCCGGGACAGGGAGAAGAGACCCAGTACTTC. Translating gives CASSSPGQGEETQYF.

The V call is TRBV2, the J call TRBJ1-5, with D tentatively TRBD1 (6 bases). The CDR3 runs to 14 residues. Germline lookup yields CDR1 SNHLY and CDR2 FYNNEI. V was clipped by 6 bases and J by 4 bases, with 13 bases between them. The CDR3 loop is CASSPRQVNQPQHF. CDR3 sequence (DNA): TGTGCCAGCAGCCCTAGACAGGTTAATCAGCCCCAGCATTTT.

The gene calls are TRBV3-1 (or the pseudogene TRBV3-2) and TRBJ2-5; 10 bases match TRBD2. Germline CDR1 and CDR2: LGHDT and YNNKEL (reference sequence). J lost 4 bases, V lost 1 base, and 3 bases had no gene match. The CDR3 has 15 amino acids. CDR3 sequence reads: CASSQGGTSAETQYF. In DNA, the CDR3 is TGTGCCAGCAGCCAAGGCGGGACTAGCGCAGAGACCCAGTACTTC.

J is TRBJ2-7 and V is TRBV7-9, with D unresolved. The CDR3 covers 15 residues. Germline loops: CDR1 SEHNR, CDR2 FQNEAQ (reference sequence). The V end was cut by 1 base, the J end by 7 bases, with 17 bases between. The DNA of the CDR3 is TGTGCCAGCAGCTTAGTACGCCCGGGTTCCAGGGAGCAGTACTTC. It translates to CASSLVRPGSREQYF.

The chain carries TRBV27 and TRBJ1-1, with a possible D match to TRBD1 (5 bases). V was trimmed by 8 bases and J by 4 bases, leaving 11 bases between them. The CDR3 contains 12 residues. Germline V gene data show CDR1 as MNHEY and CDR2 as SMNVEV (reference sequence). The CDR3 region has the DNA TGTGCCAGCGGGACGGGGGGCACTGAAGCTTTCTTT. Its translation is CASGTGGTEAFF.

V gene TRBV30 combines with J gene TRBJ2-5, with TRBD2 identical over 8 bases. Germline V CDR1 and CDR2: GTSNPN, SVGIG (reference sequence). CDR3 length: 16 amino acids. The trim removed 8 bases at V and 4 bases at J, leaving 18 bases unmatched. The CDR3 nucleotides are TGTGCCGCCGCCGGCGGTGAAGCGGGAGTCGGAGAGACCCAGTACTTC. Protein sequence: CAAAGGEAGVGETQYF.

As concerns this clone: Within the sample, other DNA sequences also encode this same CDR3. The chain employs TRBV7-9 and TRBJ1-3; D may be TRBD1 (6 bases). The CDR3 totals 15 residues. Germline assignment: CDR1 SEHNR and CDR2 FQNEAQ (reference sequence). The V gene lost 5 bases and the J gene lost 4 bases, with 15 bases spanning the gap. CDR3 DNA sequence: TGTGCCAGCAGCCTAGTCCAGGGGAGGGGAAACACCATATATTTT. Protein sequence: CASSLVQGRGNTIYF.

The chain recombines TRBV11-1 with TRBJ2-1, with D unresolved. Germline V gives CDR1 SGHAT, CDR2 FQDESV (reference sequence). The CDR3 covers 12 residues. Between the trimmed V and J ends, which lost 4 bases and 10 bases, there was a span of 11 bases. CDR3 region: CASSSWAVEQFF. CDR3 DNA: TGTGCCAGCAGCTCCTGGGCGGTGGAGCAGTTCTTC. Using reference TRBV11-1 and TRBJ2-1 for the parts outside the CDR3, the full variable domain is EAEVAQSPRYKITEKSQAVAFWCDPISGHATLYWYRQILGQGPELLVQFQDESVVDDSQLPKDRFSAERLKGVDSTLKIQPAELGDSAMYLCASSSWAVEQFFGPGTRLTVL.

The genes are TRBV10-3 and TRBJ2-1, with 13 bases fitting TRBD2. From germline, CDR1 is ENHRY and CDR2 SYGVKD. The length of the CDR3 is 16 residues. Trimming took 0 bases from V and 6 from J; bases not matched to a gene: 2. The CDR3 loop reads CAISESLAGGFNEQFF. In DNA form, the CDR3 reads TGTGCCATCAGTGAGTCACTAGCGGGAGGGTTCAATGAGCAGTTCTTC.

The CDR3 loop reads CAWRVGTGSYGYTF. CDR3 DNA sequence: TGTGCCTGGAGAGTGGGGACAGGGAGCTATGGCTACACCTTC. This chain joins TRBV30 and TRBJ1-2; 9 bases fit TRBD1. Germline trimming cut 3 bases from V and 4 bases from J; bases unmatched to any gene: 6. Germline CDR1 GTSNPN, CDR2 SVGIG (reference sequence). The CDR3 is 14 residues long. Full variable domain (rest looked up from reference TRBV30 and TRBJ1-2): SQTIHQWPATLVQPVGSPLSLECTVEGTSNPNLYWYRQAAGRGLQLLFYSVGIGQISSEVPQNLSASRPQDRQFILSSKKLLLSDSGFYLCAWRVGTGSYGYTFGSGTRLTVV.

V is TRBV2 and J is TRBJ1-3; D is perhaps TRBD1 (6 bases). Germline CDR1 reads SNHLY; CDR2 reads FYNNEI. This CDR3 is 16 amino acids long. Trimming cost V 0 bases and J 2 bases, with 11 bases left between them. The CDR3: CASSEALQGAGNTIYF. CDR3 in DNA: TGTGCCAGCAGTGAAGCGCTACAGGGTGCTGGAAACACCATATATTTT.

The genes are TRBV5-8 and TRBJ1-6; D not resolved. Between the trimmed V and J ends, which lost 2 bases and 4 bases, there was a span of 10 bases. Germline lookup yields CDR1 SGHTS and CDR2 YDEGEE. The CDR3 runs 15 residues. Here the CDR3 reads CASSFVTDYNSPLHF. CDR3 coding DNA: TGTGCCAGCAGCTTCGTGACGGATTATAATTCACCCCTCCACTTT.

In DNA, the CDR3 is TGTGCCAGCAGCGTAAATATCAGGACTGAAGAGACCCAGTACTTC. It codes for CASSVNIRTEETQYF. J is TRBJ2-5 and V is TRBV9; tentatively, D is TRBD2 (5 bases). Germline V CDR1 and CDR2: SGDLS, YYNGEE. V lost 1 base and J 3 bases, leaving 13 bases between the germline ends. The CDR3 spans 15 residues.

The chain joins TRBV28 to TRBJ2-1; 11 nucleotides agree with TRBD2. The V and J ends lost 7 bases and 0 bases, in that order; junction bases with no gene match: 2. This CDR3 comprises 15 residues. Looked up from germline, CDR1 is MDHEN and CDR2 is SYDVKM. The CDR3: CASIGLAGSYNEQFF. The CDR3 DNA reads TGTGCCAGCATCGGACTAGCGGGCTCCTACAATGAGCAGTTCTTC.

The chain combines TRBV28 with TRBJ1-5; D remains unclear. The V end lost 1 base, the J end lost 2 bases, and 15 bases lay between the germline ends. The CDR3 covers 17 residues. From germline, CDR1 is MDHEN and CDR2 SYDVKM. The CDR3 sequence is CASSLSAVAARNQPQHF. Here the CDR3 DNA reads TGTGCCAGCAGTTTATCAGCTGTGGCAGCCCGCAATCAGCCCCAGCATTTT.

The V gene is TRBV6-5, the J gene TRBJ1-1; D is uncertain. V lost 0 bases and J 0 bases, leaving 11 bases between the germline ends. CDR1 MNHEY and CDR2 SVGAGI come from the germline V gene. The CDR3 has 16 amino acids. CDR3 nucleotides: TGTGCCAGCAGTTACTCGGAGGGCGGTATGAACACTGAAGCTTTCTTT. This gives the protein CASSYSEGGMNTEAFF.

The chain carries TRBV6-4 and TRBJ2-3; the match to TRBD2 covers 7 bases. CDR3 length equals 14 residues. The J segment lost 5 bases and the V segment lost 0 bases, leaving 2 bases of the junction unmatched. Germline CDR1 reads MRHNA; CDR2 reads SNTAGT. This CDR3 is CASSDSGGIDTQYF. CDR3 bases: TGTGCCAGCAGTGACTCGGGGGGGATAGATACGCAGTATTTT.

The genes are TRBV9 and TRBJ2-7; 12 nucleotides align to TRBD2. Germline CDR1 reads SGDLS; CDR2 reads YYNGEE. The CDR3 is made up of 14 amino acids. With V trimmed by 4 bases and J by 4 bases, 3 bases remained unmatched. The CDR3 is CASSSSGGGYEQYF. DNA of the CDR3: TGTGCCAGCAGCTCTAGCGGGGGGGGTTACGAGCAGTACTTC.

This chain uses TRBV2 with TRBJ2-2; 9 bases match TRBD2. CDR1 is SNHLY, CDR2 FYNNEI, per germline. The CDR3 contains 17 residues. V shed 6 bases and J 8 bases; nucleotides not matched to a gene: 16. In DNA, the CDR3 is TGTGCCAGCAGGCCCGGGGCTAGCGGGACTCCAGGGGGGGAGCTGTTTTTT. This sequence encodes CASRPGASGTPGGELFF. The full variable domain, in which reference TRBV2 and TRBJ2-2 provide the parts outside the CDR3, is EPEVTQTPSHQVTQMGQEVILRCVPISNHLYFYWYRQILGQKVEFLVSFYNNEISEKSEIFDDQFSVERPDGSNFTLKIRSTKLEDSAMYFCASRPGASGTPGGELFFGEGSRLTVL.

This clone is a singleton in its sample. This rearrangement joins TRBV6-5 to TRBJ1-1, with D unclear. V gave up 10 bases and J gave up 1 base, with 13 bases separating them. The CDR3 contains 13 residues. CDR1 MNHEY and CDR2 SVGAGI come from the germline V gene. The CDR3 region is CATFASGNTEAFF. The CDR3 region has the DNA TGTGCCACCTTTGCTAGCGGGAACACTGAAGCTTTCTTT.

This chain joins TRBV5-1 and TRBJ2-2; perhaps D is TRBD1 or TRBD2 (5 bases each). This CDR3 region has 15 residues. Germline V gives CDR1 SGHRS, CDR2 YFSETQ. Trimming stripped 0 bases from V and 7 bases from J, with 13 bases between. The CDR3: CASSLELDGGGELFF. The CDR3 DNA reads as TGCGCCAGCAGCTTGGAGTTAGATGGGGGCGGGGAGCTGTTTTTT.

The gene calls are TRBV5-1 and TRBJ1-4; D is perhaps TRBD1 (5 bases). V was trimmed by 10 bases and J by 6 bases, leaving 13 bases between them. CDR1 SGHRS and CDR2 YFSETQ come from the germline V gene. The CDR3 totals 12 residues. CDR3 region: CAGGFVDEKLFF. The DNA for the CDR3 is TGCGCCGGGGGGTTTGTGGATGAAAAACTGTTTTTT.

For the CDR3, the DNA is TGTGCCAGCTCACCAGATAGAGCCGGGGAGCTGTTTTTT. It encodes CASSPDRAGELFF. The chain joins TRBV18 to TRBJ2-2; D gene uncertain. V was clipped by 2 bases and J by 6 bases, with 7 bases between them. The CDR3 sequence is 13 residues long. Germline values: CDR1 KGHSH, CDR2 LQKENI.

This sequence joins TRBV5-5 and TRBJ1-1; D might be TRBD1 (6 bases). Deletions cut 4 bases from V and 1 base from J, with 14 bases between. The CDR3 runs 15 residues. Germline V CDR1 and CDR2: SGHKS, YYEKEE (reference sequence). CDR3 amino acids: CASSPPGDENTEAFF. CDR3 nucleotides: TGTGCCAGCAGCCCCCCAGGGGACGAGAACACTGAAGCTTTCTTT.

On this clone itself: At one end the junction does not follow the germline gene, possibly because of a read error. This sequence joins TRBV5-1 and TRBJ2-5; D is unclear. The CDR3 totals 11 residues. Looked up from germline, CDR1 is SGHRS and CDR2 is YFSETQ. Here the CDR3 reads CASSLGAVSNF. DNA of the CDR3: TGCGCCAGCAGCTTGGGTGCGGTTTCAAACTTC. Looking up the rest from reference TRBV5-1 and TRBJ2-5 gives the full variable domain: KAGVTQTPRYLIKTRGQQVTLSCSPISGHRSVSWYQQTPGQGLQFLFEYFSETQRNKGNFPGRFSGRQFSNSRSEMNVSTLELGDSALYLCASSLGAVSNFGPGTRLLVL.